These 16 T cell receptor beta chains came from one sample sequenced in a study of blood T cell repertoires in COVID-19. Clones were read by immunoSEQ multiplex PCR, and TCRdb kept only the in-frame ones, dropping some. The table includes roughly 430,000 clones, roughly 86% detected once. The specimen was PBMCs or T cells enriched from blood (not recorded which). The receptors originated from a woman aged 40 to 55 with acute COVID-19.

The V gene is TRBV15, the J gene TRBJ1-2; 7 bases fit TRBD1. CDR3 length equals 14 residues. From germline, CDR1 is LNHNV and CDR2 YYDKDF (reference sequence). V trimming: 1 base; J trimming: 9 bases; junction bases outside the gene matches: 8. The CDR3 reads CATSRGQGQESYTF. The CDR3 DNA follows: TGTGCCACCAGCAGAGGACAGGGACAAGAAAGCTACACCTTC.

The chain recombines TRBV6-5 with TRBJ1-2, with 8 bases lining up with TRBD1. Germline values: CDR1 MNHEY, CDR2 SVGAGI. V lost 6 bases to trimming and J lost 5 bases; unmatched junction nucleotides: 8. The CDR3 totals 14 residues. DNA of the CDR3: TGTGCCAGCAGGAAAGAGGGACAGGTGTATGGCTACACCTTC. This encodes CASRKEGQVYGYTF.

This chain links TRBV2 with TRBJ2-5; D is unclear. Germline values: CDR1 SNHLY, CDR2 FYNNEI. The CDR3 extends over 13 amino acids. V was cut by 6 bases and J by 2 bases, with 10 bases left in between. Here the CDR3 reads CASRPQEQETQYF. The CDR3 DNA follows: TGTGCCAGCAGGCCCCAGGAACAAGAGACCCAGTACTTC.

The genes are TRBV3-1 (or the pseudogene TRBV3-2) and TRBJ2-1; 10 bases line up with TRBD2. Germline values: CDR1 LGHDT, CDR2 YNNKEL (reference sequence). The CDR3 runs to 17 residues. Trimming at V came to 0 bases and at J to 2 bases, leaving 4 bases not matched to a gene. CDR3 protein: CASSQESSGGTYNEQFF. The CDR3 coding sequence is TGTGCCAGCAGCCAAGAGTCTAGCGGGGGCACCTACAATGAGCAGTTCTTC.

This chain links TRBV25-1 with TRBJ1-3; D is ambiguous. The V and J ends lost 5 bases and 8 bases respectively, with 10 bases between them. The CDR3 has 12 residues. Germline V CDR1 and CDR2: MGHDK, SYGVNS. The DNA of the CDR3 is TGTGCCAGCAGTCTTGCGGGTCACACCATATATTTT. Translation: CASSLAGHTIYF.

This chain connects TRBV5-1 to TRBJ2-2, with 9 bases identical to TRBD1. J gave up 2 bases and V 0 bases, and 2 bases lay outside the gene matches. The CDR3 is 16 amino acids. CDR1 and CDR2 from the germline V gene are SGHRS and YFSETQ. CDR3 loop: CASSLEGQGNTGELFF. Here the CDR3 DNA reads TGCGCCAGCAGCTTGGAGGGACAGGGTAACACCGGGGAGCTGTTTTTT.

This clone was seen just once. The J gene is TRBJ1-5, the V gene TRBV10-2, with D hard to call. This CDR3 is 14 amino acids long. Germline values: CDR1 WSHSY, CDR2 SAAADI. V was shortened by 2 bases and J by 0 bases, with 5 bases between the two germline ends. Written as DNA, the CDR3 is TGCGCCAGCAGTGAGGTTAATAGCAATCAGCCCCAGCATTTT. It encodes CASSEVNSNQPQHF.

This clone was seen only a few times. V gene TRBV7-8 combines with J gene TRBJ2-5, with TRBD1 matching over 8 bases. Germline V gene sequence: CDR1 SGHVS, CDR2 FQNEAQ. V was clipped by 7 bases and J by 6 bases; unmatched bases: 10. CDR3 length: 14 amino acids. Here the CDR3 DNA reads TGTGCCAGCATCGCAGGGGGCGGGTGGCAGACCCAGTACTTC. Protein: CASIAGGGWQTQYF.

The gene calls are TRBV2 and TRBJ1-3; unclear D gene. CDR1 and CDR2 from the germline V gene are SNHLY and FYNNEI. The CDR3 loop spans 16 amino acids. V shed 6 bases and J shed 4 bases, with 19 bases lying between them. The CDR3 DNA sequence: TGTGCCAGCAGGGAGGTCACTTATACTGGGGGAAACACCATATATTTT. Amino acids: CASREVTYTGGNTIYF.

This clone was counted a single time. The rearrangement links TRBV6-2 or TRBV6-3 to TRBJ1-5; D is uncertain. From germline, CDR1 is MNHEY and CDR2 SVGEGT. The length of the CDR3 is 15 residues. V was clipped by 5 bases and J by 1 base, with 12 bases between them. The CDR3 sequence: CASSTLTQSNQPQHF. Written as DNA, the CDR3 is TGTGCCAGCAGTACCCTAACACAGAGCAATCAGCCCCAGCATTTT.

V and J are TRBV6-5 and TRBJ1-1; possible D gene TRBD1, 6 bases. Trimming took 7 bases from V and 5 from J, leaving 17 bases between them. The length of the CDR3 is 14 residues. The V gene's germline CDR1 is MNHEY and CDR2 SVGAGI. CDR3 region: CASTIGRGGTEAFF. The CDR3 DNA reads TGTGCCAGCACGATCGGCAGGGGTGGGACTGAAGCTTTCTTT.

This rearrangement joins TRBV20-1 to TRBJ1-1; 7 bases fit TRBD1. The germline CDR1 and CDR2 sequences are DFQATT and SNEGSKA (reference sequence). Trimming cost V 3 bases and J 2 bases; bases outside gene matches: 9. The length of the CDR3 is 15 residues. CDR3 bases: TGCAGTGCTAGTGTCTTTGGGACAGCTAACACTGAAGCTTTCTTT. Translating it yields CSASVFGTANTEAFF.

The chain carries TRBV5-1 and TRBJ2-1; 11 bases match TRBD2. From germline, CDR1 is SGHRS and CDR2 YFSETQ. V was clipped by 2 bases and J by 2 bases; unmatched bases: 3. This CDR3 has 16 amino acids. CDR3 region: CASSFSGGAPYNEQFF. The CDR3 DNA sequence: TGCGCCAGCAGCTTTAGCGGGGGGGCCCCCTACAATGAGCAGTTCTTC.

This chain joins TRBV7-6 and TRBJ1-3; 10 bases fit TRBD1. After removal of 1 base from V and 0 bases from J, the junction contained 3 bases not matched to a gene. The germline gives CDR1 SGHVS, CDR2 FNYEAQ. The CDR3 runs to 17 residues. The CDR3 sequence: CASSLGTGGHSGNTIYF. The CDR3 DNA reads TGTGCCAGCAGCTTAGGGACAGGGGGGCACTCTGGAAACACCATATATTTT.

V gene TRBV25-1 combines with J gene TRBJ2-7, with D possibly TRBD2 on 7 matching bases. CDR1 is MGHDK and CDR2 is SYGVNS in the germline V gene. V was cut by 3 bases and J by 4 bases, with 10 bases left in between. The CDR3 has 13 amino acids. The CDR3 DNA is TGTGCCAGCAGTGACGGGGGGCGTTACGAGCAGTACTTC. It is translated as CASSDGGRYEQYF.

This sequence joins TRBV19 and TRBJ1-3; 9 bases agree with TRBD1. This CDR3 is built from 17 residues. V lost 3 bases to trimming and J lost 2 bases; unmatched junction nucleotides: 8. Germline assignment: CDR1 LNHDA and CDR2 SQIVND (reference sequence). The CDR3 coding sequence is TGTGCCAGTAGTATTACCGGGACAGGGTTCCCTGGAAACACCATATATTTT. Its protein is CASSITGTGFPGNTIYF.